This T cell receptor beta chain was found in a study of T cells in Graves' hyperthyroidism and ophthalmopathy. The CDR3 extends over 15 amino acids. Germline CDR1 reads MDHEN; CDR2 reads SYDVKM. Germline trimming cut 3 bases from V and 10 bases from J; bases unmatched to any gene: 9. What was amplified from RNA transcripts were TCR beta CDR3 regions. HTBI primers were the set used in a first-round RT-PCR of the TCR CDR3. TCRdb itself ran the multiplex PCR reads through MiXCR, one entry per CDR3 protein. The table shows approximately 380,000 distinct CDR3 sequences, with 11% to 15% occurring only once. This clonotype was seen repeatedly, ten times or more.

The sequence was obtained from a man aged 45-65 years with Graves' ophthalmopathy. Source material: blood. The rearrangement uses TRBV28 and TRBJ2-1, with TRBD2 matching 10 bases. The CDR3 DNA reads as TGTGCCAGCAGTTTTCGTCTAGCGGGAGTCGGGGAGCAGTTCTTC. Its translation is CASSFRLAGVGEQFF.